Listed below are T cell receptor beta chains from one sample, sequenced in a study of T cells in Graves' hyperthyroidism and ophthalmopathy. A single record per CDR3 protein comes from TCRdb applying MiXCR to the multiplex PCR reads. The sample has about 380,000 distinct CDR3 sequences, approximately 18% seen once. Sequencing was done on a sample of blood. These receptors originate from a man between 18 and 29 years old with Graves' ophthalmopathy. Each CDR3 is given with its conserved first and last residue. A D gene is named only where the DNA matches it firmly. Rows give clone size only sometimes, using once, few, many, or a class for an expanded clone.

>-|TRBV7-9|TRBJ2-1|many
CASSSADEQFF
TGTGCCAGCAGCTCAGCGGATGAGCAGTTCTTC
>-|TRBV3-1|TRBJ2-1|-
CASSQARGRGEQFF
TGTGCCAGCAGCCAAGCGCGGGGGCGGGGTGAGCAGTTCTTC
>-|TRBV12-3/TRBV12-4|TRBJ1-2|many
CASSWATGPLTF
TGTGCCAGCAGTTGGGCGACAGGTCCTCTGACCTTC
>-|TRBV4-1|TRBJ2-2|few
CASSQGDGGGADTGELFF
TGCGCCAGCAGCCAAGGAGACGGGGGCGGGGCGGACACCGGGGAGCTGTTTTTT
>TRBD1|TRBV12-3/TRBV12-4|TRBJ1-1|few
CASSTGQGAEAFF
TGTGCCAGCAGTACTGGACAGGGGGCTGAAGCTTTCTTT
>-|TRBV11-1|TRBJ1-2|many
CASSLQGGQGYTF
TGTGCCAGCAGCCTTCAAGGGGGGCAAGGCTACACCTTC
>TRBD2|TRBV6-1|TRBJ2-1|-
CASSEVAGGMNEQFF
TGTGCCAGCAGTGAGGTTGCGGGGGGCATGAATGAGCAGTTCTTC
>TRBD1|TRBV6-5|TRBJ1-6|-
CASSYSAGQVYNSPLHF
TGTGCCAGCAGTTACTCAGCAGGACAGGTCTATAATTCACCCCTCCACTTT
>TRBD2|TRBV7-3|TRBJ2-2|many
CASSPSGGATGELFF
TGTGCCAGCAGCCCTAGCGGGGGGGCCACCGGGGAGCTGTTTTTT
>TRBD2|TRBV2|TRBJ2-1|-
CASSFLAGGQFF
TGTGCCAGCAGTTTTCTAGCGGGGGGGCAGTTCTTC
>TRBD1|TRBV5-6|TRBJ2-5|many
CASSLVGQQETQYF
TGTGCCAGCAGCTTGGTGGGACAGCAAGAGACCCAGTACTTC
>-|TRBV15|TRBJ2-1|-
CATSRDGGSSYNEQFF
TGTGCCACCAGCAGAGATGGGGGTTCCTCCTACAATGAGCAGTTCTTC
>-|TRBV10-1|TRBJ2-3|many
CASSRGVSTDTQYF
TGCGCCAGCAGTAGAGGGGTCAGCACAGATACGCAGTATTTT
>TRBD1|TRBV13|TRBJ2-1|many
CASSMGQGNEQFF
TGTGCCAGCAGCATGGGACAGGGCAATGAGCAGTTCTTC
>TRBD1|TRBV3-1|TRBJ1-4|-
CASSQRRQGAREKLFF
TGTGCCAGCAGCCAGAGGCGACAGGGGGCTAGAGAAAAACTGTTTTTT
>TRBD2|TRBV3-1|TRBJ2-3|many
CASSQGWGGGTDTQYF
TGTGCCAGCAGCCAAGGTTGGGGGGGTGGTACAGATACGCAGTATTTT
>-|TRBV12-3/TRBV12-4|TRBJ2-3|many
CASTPDKYTQYF
TGTGCCAGCACCCCGGACAAATATACGCAGTATTTT
>-|TRBV7-2|TRBJ2-3|many
CASSAYSTDTQYF
TGTGCCAGCAGCGCATACAGCACAGATACGCAGTATTTT
>TRBD1|TRBV15|TRBJ1-2|many
CATSRPGQGYGYTF
TGTGCCACCAGCAGACCGGGACAGGGCTATGGCTACACCTTC
>TRBD1|TRBV6-7|TRBJ1-5|few
CASDFDRVKCSNQPQHF
TGTGCCAGCGATTTTGACAGGGTCAAGTGTAGCAATCAGCCCCAGCATTTT
>TRBD1|TRBV6-1|TRBJ1-4|few
CASSPGQAEKLFF
TGTGCCAGCAGTCCGGGACAGGCTGAAAAACTGTTTTTT
>-|TRBV5-5|TRBJ1-1|many
CASSLGNTGLNTEAFF
TGTGCCAGCAGCTTGGGTAATACAGGGTTGAACACTGAAGCTTTCTTT
>TRBD1|TRBV28|TRBJ2-7|-
CASSRPGTGTFEQYF
TGTGCCAGCAGTCGCCCCGGGACAGGGACATTCGAGCAGTACTTC
>TRBD2|TRBV15|TRBJ2-5|-
CATSRATSGGPQETQYF
TGTGCCACCAGCAGGGCGACTAGCGGGGGGCCCCAAGAGACCCAGTACTTC
>TRBD2|TRBV6-1|TRBJ2-1|many
CASSDPAGGQFF
TGTGCCAGCAGTGACCCCGCGGGGGGGCAGTTCTTC
>TRBD1|TRBV11-1|TRBJ2-5|-
CASSLGQGWETQYF
TGTGCCAGCAGCTTAGGACAGGGTTGGGAGACCCAGTACTTC
>-|TRBV7-2|TRBJ2-7|-
CASSIYTTSYEQYF
TGTGCCAGCAGCATTTACACCACCTCCTACGAGCAGTACTTC
>-|TRBV7-8|TRBJ1-2|many
CASSLAAIYGYTF
TGTGCCAGCAGCTTAGCGGCCATCTATGGCTACACCTTC
>TRBD2|TRBV11-3|TRBJ2-1|-
CASSRDSSGGASEQFF
TGTGCCAGCAGTCGGGACTCTAGCGGGGGGGCGAGTGAGCAGTTCTTC
>-|TRBV9|TRBJ1-1|few
CASSPGARTIMDTEAFF
TGTGCCAGCAGCCCCGGAGCACGTACCATTATGGACACTGAAGCTTTCTTT
>-|TRBV6-6|TRBJ1-1|many
CASSYGGDATEAFF
TGTGCCAGCAGTTACGGGGGCGACGCCACTGAAGCTTTCTTT
>-|TRBV4-1|TRBJ1-1|-
CASSHAEQGTEAFF
TGCGCCAGCAGCCACGCCGAGCAGGGCACTGAAGCTTTCTTT
>TRBD1|TRBV7-2|TRBJ2-7|-
CASSLGGQGLRGDEQYF
TGTGCCAGCAGCTTAGGCGGACAGGGTCTTAGGGGGGACGAGCAGTACTTC
>TRBD1|TRBV6-1|TRBJ2-3|-
CASTQLWDQGADTQYF
TGTGCCAGCACCCAGCTGTGGGACCAGGGGGCAGATACGCAGTATTTT
>TRBD1|TRBV7-9|TRBJ2-2|many
CASSSWGQGNTGELFF
TGTGCCAGCAGCTCTTGGGGACAGGGGAACACCGGGGAGCTGTTTTTT
>TRBD1|TRBV12-3/TRBV12-4|TRBJ1-1|many
CASSTGTDGRGTEAFF
TGTGCCAGCAGTACCGGGACAGATGGTAGAGGGACTGAAGCTTTCTTT
>TRBD1|TRBV7-9|TRBJ2-3|many
CASSSKLRQGSTDTQYF
TGTGCCAGCAGCTCCAAACTCCGACAGGGTAGCACAGATACGCAGTATTTT
>-|TRBV2|TRBJ1-2|many
CASSEQSSNYGYTF
TGTGCCAGCAGTGAACAGTCTTCGAACTATGGCTACACCTTC
>-|TRBV6-1|TRBJ2-7|-
CASSLQGRAYEQYF
TGTGCCAGCAGCTTACAGGGCCGGGCCTACGAGCAGTACTTC
>-|TRBV12-3/TRBV12-4|TRBJ2-3|few
CASRGEDGTQYF
TGTGCCAGCAGGGGGGAGGATGGAACGCAGTATTTT
>-|TRBV29-1|TRBJ2-7|many
CSVTGTRSSYEQYF
TGCAGCGTAACCGGGACAAGGAGCTCCTACGAGCAGTACTTC
>-|TRBV2|TRBJ1-1|many
CASERTQNTEAFF
TGTGCCAGCGAACGGACACAGAACACTGAAGCTTTCTTT
>TRBD2|TRBV6-1|TRBJ2-7|-
CASSPGTSGGPTYEQYF
TGTGCCAGCAGCCCCGGGACTAGCGGGGGACCCACCTACGAGCAGTACTTC
>-|TRBV12-3/TRBV12-4|TRBJ1-6|few
CASGGSSYNSPLHF
TGTGCCAGCGGAGGAAGCTCCTATAATTCACCCCTCCACTTT
>TRBD1|TRBV2|TRBJ1-1|many
CASGYGTVNTEAFF
TGTGCCAGCGGGTACGGGACAGTGAACACTGAAGCTTTCTTT
>-|TRBV29-1|TRBJ1-2|-
CSVAGTGTPYGCTF
-
>TRBD1|TRBV18|TRBJ1-6|many
CASSPDRGGSPLHF
TGTGCCAGCTCACCGGACAGGGGAGGGTCACCCCTCCACTTT
>TRBD2|TRBV12-3/TRBV12-4|TRBJ2-1|many
CASTLRPGLAGNEQFF
TGTGCCAGCACCCTAAGACCGGGACTAGCGGGGAATGAGCAGTTCTTC
>-|TRBV18|TRBJ2-7|many
CASSSRVYEQYF
TGTGCCAGCTCATCCAGGGTTTACGAGCAGTACTTC
>-|TRBV4-1|TRBJ2-2|-
CASSQGAAAESGELFF
TGCGCCAGCAGCCAAGGCGCGGCTGCAGAGTCCGGGGAGCTGTTTTTT
>-|TRBV5-1|TRBJ1-3|many
CASSLGTGNTIYF
TGCGCCAGCAGCTTGGGTACTGGAAACACCATATATTTT
>-|TRBV2|TRBJ1-3|many
CASRIKSLSSGNTIYF
TGTGCCAGTAGGATAAAGAGCCTCAGCTCTGGAAACACCATATATTTT
>-|TRBV24-1|TRBJ1-1|few
CATTDTNTEAFF
TGTGCCACCACTGACACGAACACTGAAGCTTTCTTT
>TRBD2|TRBV5-1|TRBJ2-3|many
CASSYPSGGSDTQYF
TGCGCCAGCAGCTATCCTAGCGGGGGTTCAGATACGCAGTATTTT
>-|TRBV14|TRBJ2-7|-
CASSQFRDGDPYEQYF
TGTGCCAGCAGCCAGTTCCGAGACGGTGATCCCTACGAGCAGTACTTC
>-|TRBV28|TRBJ2-7|many
CASSSSLGDSYEQYF
TGTGCCAGCAGCTCCTCCCTGGGGGACTCCTACGAGCAGTACTTC